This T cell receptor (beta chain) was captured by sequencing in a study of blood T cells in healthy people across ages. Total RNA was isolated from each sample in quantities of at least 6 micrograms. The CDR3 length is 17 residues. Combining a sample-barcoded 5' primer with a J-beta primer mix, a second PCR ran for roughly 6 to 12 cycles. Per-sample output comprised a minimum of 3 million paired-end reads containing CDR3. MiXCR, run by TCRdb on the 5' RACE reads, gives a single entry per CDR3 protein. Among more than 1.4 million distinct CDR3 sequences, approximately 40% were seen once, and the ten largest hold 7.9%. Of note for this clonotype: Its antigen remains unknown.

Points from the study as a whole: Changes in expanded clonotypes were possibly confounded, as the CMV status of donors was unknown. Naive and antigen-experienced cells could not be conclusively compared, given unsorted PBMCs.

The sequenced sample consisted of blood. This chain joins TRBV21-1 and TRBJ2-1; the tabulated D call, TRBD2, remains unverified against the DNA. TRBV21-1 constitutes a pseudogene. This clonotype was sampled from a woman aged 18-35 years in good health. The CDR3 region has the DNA TGTGCCAGCAGCAAAGGTGAACTAGCGGGGGGGCACCATGAGCAGTTCTTC. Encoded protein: CASSKGELAGGHHEQFF.